This T cell receptor (beta chain) appears in the sequencing data of a study of cytomegalovirus exposure and HLA in healthy donors. Germline V gene data show CDR1 as SGHTA and CDR2 as FQGNSA. This CDR3 is built from 12 residues. Trimming took 6 bases from V and 6 from J; bases not matched to a gene: 4. Sequencing was performed with immunoSEQ multiplex PCR; in TCRdb, only in-frame clones are kept and a portion is missing. Altogether about 130,000 clones are present, about 87% being singletons, with the ten largest covering 6.2%. This TCR was recovered from a woman aged 25-40 years in good health and CMV-seropositive. The sample comprised PBMCs. The rearrangement links TRBV7-2 to TRBJ2-7, with 8 positions matching TRBD1. The CDR3 nucleotides read TGTGCCAGCAGTCCGACAGGGGCCGAGCAGTACTTC. This translates into CASSPTGAEQYF.